This T cell receptor (beta chain) was sequenced during a study of blood T cells in healthy people across ages. Study-level results: There were more naive CD4+ cells and higher diversity in long-lived donors than in aged donors.

Germline V gives CDR1 SGHDT, CDR2 YYEEEE. This CDR3 has 17 residues. For the second PCR, which ran for 7 to 11 cycles, a sample-barcoded 5' primer and a J-beta primer mix were used. A 12-random-nucleotide template-switch adaptor tagged each cDNA molecule. In TCRdb, the 5' RACE reads were re-called with MiXCR into one record per CDR3 protein. The data show just over 1 million distinct CDR3 sequences, 35% to 55% seen once. A remark on this clonotype: Its antigen is not known. A junction boundary mismatches the germline segment, possibly from a read error.

The sample comprised blood. The chain uses TRBV5-6 and TRBJ2-3; either TRBD1 or TRBD2 may supply D (5 bases each). The TCR originated in a woman aged 55-69 years in good health. DNA for the CDR3: TGTGTCAGCAGGTTTCGGGCGAGGGGCATCCTCACAGATACGCAGTATTTT. It is translated as CVSRFRARGILTDTQYF.